The entry below describes one T cell receptor (beta chain). What it recognizes is unknown. This sample is part of a study of neoadjuvant anti-PD-1 for oral cavity cancer. Study-wide points: Only a few patients per response group were TCR-analyzed; validation needed.

Time point: after neoadjuvant nivolumab, at surgical resection. PBMCs were not maintained or expanded in culture before analysis. V shed 0 bases and J shed 5 bases, with 15 bases lying between them. There are 16 residues in the CDR3. In germline, CDR1 is LNHNV, CDR2 YYDKDF (reference sequence). Blood libraries mostly used approximately 450 ng genomic DNA, six replicates each. TCRdb's table, derived via immunoSEQ multiplex PCR, lists solely in-frame clones and lacks some. The sample lists some 61,000 clones, about 85% occurring once. This chain connects TRBV15 to TRBJ2-3, with a possible D match to TRBD1 (5 bases). Sequenced here: PBMCs, sampled after nivolumab (anti-PD-1) treatment. This sequence originates from a person between 40 and 79 years old with oral cavity squamous cell carcinoma. This CDR3 reads CATSRDKGAPGDTQYF. CDR3 sequence (DNA): TGTGCCACCAGCAGAGATAAAGGGGCCCCTGGAGATACGCAGTATTTT.